These 25 T cell receptor beta chains were all obtained from the same sample, sequenced in a study of blood T cell dynamics during melanoma immunotherapy. Time point: pre-treatment baseline. Generated by immunoSEQ multiplex PCR, the TCRdb table keeps only in-frame clones and is missing some. The sample consists of around 4,300 clones, just over 95% of them appearing once. The sample in question was effector memory CD8+ T cells from blood, obtained from a patient treated with checkpoint blockade. All receptors derive from a human donor with melanoma.

The V gene is TRBV6-5, the J gene TRBJ2-5; the D call may be TRBD1 or TRBD2 (5 bases each). Trimming cost V 2 bases and J 9 bases, with 16 bases left between them. CDR1 is MNHEY, CDR2 SVGAGI, per germline. This CDR3 has 14 residues. CDR3 region: CASSYGPGPGAQYF. The CDR3 DNA sequence: TGTGCCAGCAGTTACGGCCCGGGACCTGGGGCCCAGTACTTC.

This sequence joins TRBV4-1 and TRBJ2-7; either TRBD1 or TRBD2 may fit D (5 bases each). CDR1 and CDR2 from the germline V gene are MGHRA and YSYEKL. CDR3 length: 15 amino acids. V lost 4 bases, J lost 0 bases, and 13 bases lay in between. DNA of the CDR3: TGCGCCAGCAGCCTCCTAGGGACGAGCTCCTACGAGCAGTACTTC. It encodes CASSLLGTSSYEQYF.

The chain recombines TRBV6-1 with TRBJ2-7, with D uncertain. The CDR3 sequence is 13 residues long. Germline lookup yields CDR1 MNHNS and CDR2 SASEGT. With 8 bases removed from V and 2 bases from J, the gap between germline ends came to 13 bases. CDR3 residues: CASAGRSTYEQYF. CDR3 nucleotide sequence: TGTGCCAGCGCCGGACGGAGTACCTACGAGCAGTACTTC.

The V call is TRBV13, the J call TRBJ2-1; D ambiguous. CDR1 is PRHDT and CDR2 is FYEKMQ in the germline V gene (reference sequence). Trimming stripped 6 bases from V and 5 bases from J, with 11 bases between. The CDR3 extends over 13 amino acids. The CDR3 sequence is CASSLGENNEQFF. CDR3 bases: TGTGCCAGCAGTCTGGGCGAAAACAATGAGCAGTTCTTC. Full variable domain (missing parts from reference TRBV13 and TRBJ2-1): AAGVIQSPRHLIKEKRETATLKCYPIPRHDTVYWYQQGPGQDPQFLISFYEKMQSDKGSIPDRFSAQQFSDYHSELNMSSLELGDSALYFCASSLGENNEQFFGPGTRLTVL.

This clone was observed a single time. The V gene is TRBV10-3, the J gene TRBJ2-2; 14 bases match TRBD2. CDR3 length: 17 residues. In germline, CDR1 is ENHRY, CDR2 SYGVKD. Trimming at V came to 6 bases and at J to 8 bases, leaving 11 bases not matched to a gene. In DNA, the CDR3 is TGTGCCATCAGCGATCCCGGGACTAGCGGGGGTATTGGGGAGCTGTTTTTT. Its protein product is CAISDPGTSGGIGELFF.

The chain combines TRBV28 with TRBJ2-5; maybe TRBD2 (6 bases). TRBJ2-7 matches the DNA end more closely, so the J call is doubtful. CDR3 length: 14 amino acids. Germline loops: CDR1 MDHEN, CDR2 SYDVKM. In DNA, the CDR3 is TGTGCCAGCAGTCCCGGGACTCCTAGAAGCGAGCAGTACTTC. Translating gives CASSPGTPRSEQYF.

The chain's CDR3 is CASSATGGGETQYF. Written as DNA, the CDR3 is TGTGCCAGCAGCGCGACAGGGGGCGGAGAGACCCAGTACTTC. The genes are TRBV7-3 and TRBJ2-5, with 10 nucleotides matching TRBD1. Germline V gene data show CDR1 as SGHTA and CDR2 as FQGTGA. The CDR3 extends over 14 amino acids. The V and J ends lost 5 bases and 4 bases, in that order; junction bases with no gene match: 4.

The chain links TRBV5-5 to TRBJ2-5; D gene uncertain. The CDR3 extends over 15 amino acids. The germline gives CDR1 SGHKS, CDR2 YYEKEE (reference sequence). V gave up 0 bases and J gave up 1 base, with 10 bases separating them. The CDR3 loop is CASSLVPDFQETQYF. The DNA for the CDR3 is TGTGCCAGCAGCTTGGTACCAGACTTCCAAGAGACCCAGTACTTC.

The chain carries TRBV28 and TRBJ2-7; D is unclear. Per the germline V gene, CDR1 is MDHEN and CDR2 is SYDVKM. The CDR3 has 16 amino acids. The V and J ends lost 4 bases and 6 bases respectively, with 22 bases between them. CDR3 DNA: TGTGCCAGCAGTTCCCCCCCCGGGTCAAGAGAACCCGAGCAGTACTTC. Translated: CASSSPPGSREPEQYF. Drawing the rest from reference TRBV28 and TRBJ2-7, the complete variable domain is DVKVTQSSRYLVKRTGEKVFLECVQDMDHENMFWYRQDPGLGLRLIYFSYDVKMKEKGDIPEGYSVSREKKERFSLILESASTNQTSMYLCASSSPPGSREPEQYFGPGTRLTVT.

This sequence joins TRBV28 and TRBJ2-7; TRBD1 might be the D (6 bases). V was trimmed by 3 bases and J by 3 bases, leaving 9 bases between them. Germline V gene sequence: CDR1 MDHEN, CDR2 SYDVKM. This CDR3 has 13 amino acids. CDR3 loop: CASSFGGLYEQYF. The DNA for the CDR3 is TGTGCCAGCAGTTTTGGGGGCCTCTACGAGCAGTACTTC.

CDR3 DNA: TGTGCCAGCAGTTTCCGGGACAGGGGCTCAGAATGGGAAAAACTGTTTTTT. Its protein product is CASSFRDRGSEWEKLFF. The genes are TRBV28 and TRBJ1-4; 10 nucleotides agree with TRBD1. CDR3 length equals 17 residues. Germline CDR1 reads MDHEN; CDR2 reads SYDVKM. Trimming removed 3 bases from V and 8 bases from J; junction bases left unmatched: 12.

V gene TRBV29-1 combines with J gene TRBJ2-7, with D maybe TRBD2 (6 bases). Trimming removed 7 bases from V and 5 bases from J, with 18 bases in between. CDR3 size: 13 residues. CDR1 SQVTM and CDR2 ANQGSEA come from the germline V gene. Here the CDR3 DNA reads TGCAGCGCTACCCTTGGGGGGTCAAACGAGCAGTACTTC. Protein sequence: CSATLGGSNEQYF.

CDR3 DNA sequence: TGTGCCAGCTCACCACCTCGGGAGACGCCGGACATTCAGTACTTC. It translates to CASSPPRETPDIQYF. The gene calls are TRBV18 and TRBJ2-4, with TRBD2 as a possible D gene (6 bases). V was cut by 0 bases and J by 8 bases, with 14 bases left in between. This CDR3 is built from 15 residues. The germline V gene encodes CDR1 KGHSH and CDR2 LQKENI.

About this clone itself: Its ends do not fully match the called genes, so a read error is possible. The V gene is TRBV7-7, the J gene TRBJ2-5; 14 nucleotides agree with TRBD2. The germline gives CDR1 SSHAT, CDR2 FNYEAQ (reference sequence). The length of the CDR3 is 16 residues. The CDR3 reads CASSLGTSGRAETQYF. As DNA, the CDR3 is TGTGCTAGCAGCTTAGGGACTAGCGGGAGAGCTGAGACCCAGTACTTC.

The V and J genes are TRBV2 and TRBJ2-7; TRBD2 matches 11 bases. There are 14 residues in the CDR3. CDR1 SNHLY and CDR2 FYNNEI come from the germline V gene. Trimming removed 7 bases from V and 4 bases from J; junction bases left unmatched: 6. The CDR3 region has the DNA TGTGCCAGCAATCCCGGGACTAGCGGTTACGAGCAGTACTTC. Its protein product is CASNPGTSGYEQYF.

The V gene is TRBV9, the J gene TRBJ1-2, with a tentative D call TRBD1 (5 bases). The germline V gene has CDR1 SGDLS and CDR2 YYNGEE. The CDR3 totals 12 residues. Trimming took 0 bases from V and 8 from J, leaving 8 bases between them. The CDR3 is CASSVGGEGYTF. CDR3 in DNA: TGTGCCAGCAGCGTAGGAGGGGAGGGCTACACCTTC. Complete variable domain (other parts from reference TRBV9 and TRBJ1-2): DSGVTQTPKHLITATGQRVTLRCSPRSGDLSVYWYQQSLDQGLQFLIQYYNGEERAKGNILERFSAQQFPDLHSELNLSSLELGDSALYFCASSVGGEGYTFGSGTRLTVV.

The V and J genes are TRBV6-5 and TRBJ2-5; 10 bases match TRBD1. This CDR3 region has 14 residues. Trimming took 5 bases from V and 4 from J; bases not matched to a gene: 4. The germline gives CDR1 MNHEY, CDR2 SVGAGI. The CDR3 is CASSLTGGLETQYF. The CDR3 DNA sequence: TGTGCCAGCAGTCTGACAGGGGGCTTAGAGACCCAGTACTTC.

The genes are TRBV19 and TRBJ2-7; D is possibly TRBD1 (7 bases). The CDR3 runs to 15 residues. Germline-derived CDR1 and CDR2 are LNHDA and SQIVND (reference sequence). V was cut by 5 bases and J by 1 base, with 15 bases left in between. The CDR3 DNA is TGTGCCAGTAGTTTACGACAGGGAGGATCCTACGAGCAGTACTTC. Translated: CASSLRQGGSYEQYF.

The chain is built from TRBV27 and TRBJ2-7; no reliable D call. The CDR3 loop spans 16 amino acids. V lost 1 base to trimming and J lost 2 bases, with 15 bases between them. CDR1 MNHEY and CDR2 SMNVEV come from the germline V gene (reference sequence). This chain's CDR3 is CASSLYVGRKTYEQYF. CDR3 in DNA: TGTGCCAGCAGTTTATACGTGGGTCGGAAAACCTACGAGCAGTACTTC.

This rearrangement joins TRBV7-8 to TRBJ1-1, with a weak D call TRBD1 (5 bases). The germline gives CDR1 SGHVS, CDR2 FQNEAQ. V was shortened by 2 bases and J by 5 bases, with 18 bases between the two germline ends. This CDR3 has 16 residues. In DNA, the CDR3 is TGTGCCAGCAGCTTACCCGACCAGGACGGGGGTACTGAAGCTTTCTTT. Its protein product is CASSLPDQDGGTEAFF.

V is TRBV9 and J is TRBJ1-1; 12 bases map to TRBD1. The germline CDR1 and CDR2 sequences are SGDLS and YYNGEE. There are 20 residues in the CDR3. The V segment lost 3 bases and the J segment 5 bases; nucleotides outside the gene matches: 20. The CDR3 nucleotides read TGTGCCAGCAGCGCGTCAAGGGACAGGGGGCACGGGCCGGGGAGGACTGAAGCTTTCTTT. It encodes CASSASRDRGHGPGRTEAFF.

The chain combines TRBV7-8 with TRBJ2-7, with TRBD2 identical over 10 bases. The CDR3 loop spans 14 amino acids. V lost 2 bases to trimming and J lost 12 bases; unmatched junction nucleotides: 10. CDR1 is SGHVS, CDR2 FQNEAQ, per germline. CDR3 sequence: CASSLILAGAPPYF. DNA for the CDR3: TGTGCCAGCAGCTTAATTCTAGCGGGAGCTCCCCCGTACTTC. The full variable domain, in which reference TRBV7-8 and TRBJ2-7 provide the parts outside the CDR3, is GAGVSQSPRYKVAKRGQDVALRCDPISGHVSLFWYQQALGQGPEFLTYFQNEAQLDKSGLPSDRFFAERPEGSVSTLKIQRTQQEDSAVYLCASSLILAGAPPYFGPGTRLTVT.

The chain combines TRBV27 with TRBJ2-1; D is ambiguous. V lost 2 bases and J 4 bases, leaving 9 bases between the germline ends. CDR3 size: 14 residues. Germline-derived CDR1 and CDR2 are MNHEY and SMNVEV (reference sequence). Here the CDR3 reads CASSLGKSYNEQFF. The CDR3 nucleotides are TGTGCCAGCAGTTTAGGGAAGTCATACAATGAGCAGTTCTTC.

The chain recombines TRBV10-3 with TRBJ2-7; D is ambiguous. V lost 7 bases, J lost 1 base, and 8 bases lay in between. The CDR3 runs to 12 residues. CDR1 is ENHRY, CDR2 SYGVKD, per germline. Here the CDR3 reads CAITGHSYEQYF. DNA for the CDR3: TGTGCCATCACGGGTCATTCCTACGAGCAGTACTTC.

The rearrangement links TRBV28 to TRBJ1-2; tentatively, D is TRBD1 (6 bases). The germline V gene encodes CDR1 MDHEN and CDR2 SYDVKM. Between the trimmed V and J ends, which lost 8 bases and 2 bases, there was a span of 15 bases. This CDR3 contains 14 residues. CDR3 nucleotide sequence: TGTGCCAGCCAGGGGCGTTGGCCCAACTATGGCTACACCTTC. Amino acid sequence: CASQGRWPNYGYTF.